There are a few counts of the clone carrying this T cell receptor (beta chain). The authors' processing: By means of reference gene primer amplification, nucleated cell counts were estimated. TCRdb's table, derived via immunoSEQ multiplex PCR, lists solely in-frame clones and lacks some. V and J calls and clone size are copied from that table; D and trimming were computed from the DNA. The sample comprises about 120,000 clones, about 89% of which are singletons, and about 18% rests with the top ten. The data were obtained in a study of blood T cell repertoires in COVID-19. On the study more broadly: Specimens from acute and convalescent COVID-19 originated in the United States, Italy and Spain. T cells, B-cell-depleted T cells, or PBMCs provided the cDNA or gDNA that served as material.

This CDR3 has 15 residues. Trimming shortened V by 6 bases and J by 1 base, and 15 bases separated the two germline ends. Germline V lookup: CDR1 MNHEY, CDR2 SVGEGT. The receptor was isolated from a human donor with acute or convalescent COVID-19. The donor label of this sample is uncertain. Sequences were obtained from peripheral blood. The gene calls are TRBV6-2 or TRBV6-3 and TRBJ2-5, with D possibly matching TRBD2 (6 bases). CDR3 region: CASSPLGSGQETQYF. Written as DNA, the CDR3 is TGTGCCAGCAGCCCCTTGGGTAGCGGCCAAGAGACCCAGTACTTC.